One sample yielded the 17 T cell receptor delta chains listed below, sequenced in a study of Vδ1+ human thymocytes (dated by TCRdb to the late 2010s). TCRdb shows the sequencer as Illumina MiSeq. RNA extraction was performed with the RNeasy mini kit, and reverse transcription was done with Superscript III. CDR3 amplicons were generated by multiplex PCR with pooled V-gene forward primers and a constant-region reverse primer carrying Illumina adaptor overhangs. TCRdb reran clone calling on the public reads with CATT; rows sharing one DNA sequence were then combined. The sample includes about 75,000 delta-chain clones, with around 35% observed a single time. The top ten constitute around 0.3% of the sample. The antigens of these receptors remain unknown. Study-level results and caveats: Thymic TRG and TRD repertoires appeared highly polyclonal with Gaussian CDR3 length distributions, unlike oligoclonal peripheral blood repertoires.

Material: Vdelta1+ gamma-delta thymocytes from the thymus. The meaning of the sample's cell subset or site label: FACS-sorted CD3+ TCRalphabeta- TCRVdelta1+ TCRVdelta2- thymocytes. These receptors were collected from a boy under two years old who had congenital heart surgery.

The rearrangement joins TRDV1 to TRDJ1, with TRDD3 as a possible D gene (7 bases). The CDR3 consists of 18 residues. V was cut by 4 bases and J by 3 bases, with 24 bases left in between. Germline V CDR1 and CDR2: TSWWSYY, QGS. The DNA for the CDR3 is TGTGCTCTTGGGGCTCAACCACCTTCCGGGGATAAATCCGATAAACTCATCTTT. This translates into CALGAQPPSGDKSDKLIF.

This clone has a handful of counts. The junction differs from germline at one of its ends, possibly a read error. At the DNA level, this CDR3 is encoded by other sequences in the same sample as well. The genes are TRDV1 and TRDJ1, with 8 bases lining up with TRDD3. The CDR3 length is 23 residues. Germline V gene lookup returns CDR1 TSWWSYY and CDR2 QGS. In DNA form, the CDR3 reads TGTGCTCTTGGGGAACTTCAGGCCTTCCGTAAACTGGGGGGCCCCCAATGGTCCGATAAGCTCATCTTT. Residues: CALGELQAFRKLGGPQWSDKLIF.

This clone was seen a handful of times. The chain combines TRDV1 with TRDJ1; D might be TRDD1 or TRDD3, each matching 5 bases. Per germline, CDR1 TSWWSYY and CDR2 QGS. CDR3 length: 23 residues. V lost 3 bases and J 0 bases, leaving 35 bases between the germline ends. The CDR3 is CALGDPRVSPTGVPKWYTDKLIF. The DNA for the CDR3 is TGTGCTCTTGGGGATCCCAGGGTTAGTCCCACGGGGGTCCCGAAATGGTACACCGATAAACTCATCTTT.

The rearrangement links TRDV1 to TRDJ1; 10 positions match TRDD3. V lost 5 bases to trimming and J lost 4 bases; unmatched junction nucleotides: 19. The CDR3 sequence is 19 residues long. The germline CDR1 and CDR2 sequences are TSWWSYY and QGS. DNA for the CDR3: TGTGCTCTTGGGTCCAGACCCCTACTATGGGGGATACCCAGCGATAAACTCATCTTT. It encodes CALGSRPLLWGIPSDKLIF.

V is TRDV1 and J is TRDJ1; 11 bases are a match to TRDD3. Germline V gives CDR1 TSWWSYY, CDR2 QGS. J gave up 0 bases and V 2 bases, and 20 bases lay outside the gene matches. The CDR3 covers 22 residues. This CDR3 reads CALGEGFRGWGIPPLYTDKLIF. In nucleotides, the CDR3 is TGTGCTCTTGGGGAAGGATTCCGAGGCTGGGGGATACCCCCCTTGTACACCGATAAACTCATCTTT.

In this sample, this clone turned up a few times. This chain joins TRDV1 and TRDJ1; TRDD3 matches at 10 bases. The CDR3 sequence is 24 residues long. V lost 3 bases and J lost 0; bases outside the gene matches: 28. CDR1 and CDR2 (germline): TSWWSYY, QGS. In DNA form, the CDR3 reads TGTGCTCTTGGGGAGCTCGGTGTGACCCCCCACCCACCCTGGGGGATAGCGTACACCGATAAACTCATCTTT. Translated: CALGELGVTPHPPWGIAYTDKLIF.

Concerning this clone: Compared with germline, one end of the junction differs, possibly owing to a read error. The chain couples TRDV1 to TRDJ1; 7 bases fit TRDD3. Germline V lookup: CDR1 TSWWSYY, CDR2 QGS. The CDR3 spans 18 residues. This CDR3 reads CALGSPKGWGLYTDNLIF. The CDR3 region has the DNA TGTGCTCTTGGGTCTCCTAAAGGCTGGGGGCTCTACACCGATAACCTCATCTTT.

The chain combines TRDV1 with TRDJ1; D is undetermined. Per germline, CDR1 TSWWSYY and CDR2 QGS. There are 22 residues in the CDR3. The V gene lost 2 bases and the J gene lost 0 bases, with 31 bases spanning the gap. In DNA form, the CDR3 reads TGTGCTCTTGGGGAAAAGAATCGAGCTTCGGGTCCCCGACTCGGGAACACCGATAAACTCATCTTT. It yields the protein CALGEKNRASGPRLGNTDKLIF.

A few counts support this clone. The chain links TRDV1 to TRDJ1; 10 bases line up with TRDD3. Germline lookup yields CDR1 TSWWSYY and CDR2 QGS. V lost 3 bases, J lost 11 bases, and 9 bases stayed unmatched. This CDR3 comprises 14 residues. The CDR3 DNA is TGTGCTCTTGGGGACTACAACTGGGGGATCGGGCTCATCTTT. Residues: CALGDYNWGIGLIF.

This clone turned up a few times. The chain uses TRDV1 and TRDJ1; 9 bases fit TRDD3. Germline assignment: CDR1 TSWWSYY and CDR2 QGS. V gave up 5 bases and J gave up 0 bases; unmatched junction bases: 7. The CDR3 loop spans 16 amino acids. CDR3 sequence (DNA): TGTGCTCTTGGGTACTGGGGGACCATTTACACCGATAAACTCATCTTT. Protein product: CALGYWGTIYTDKLIF.

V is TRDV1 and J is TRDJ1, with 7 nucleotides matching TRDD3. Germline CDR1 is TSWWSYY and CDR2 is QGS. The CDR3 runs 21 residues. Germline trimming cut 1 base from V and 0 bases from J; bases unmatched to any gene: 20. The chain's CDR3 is CALGERPPDTDSTTHTDKLIF. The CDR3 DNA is TGTGCTCTTGGGGAACGCCCTCCGGATACGGACAGTACCACGCACACCGATAAACTCATCTTT.

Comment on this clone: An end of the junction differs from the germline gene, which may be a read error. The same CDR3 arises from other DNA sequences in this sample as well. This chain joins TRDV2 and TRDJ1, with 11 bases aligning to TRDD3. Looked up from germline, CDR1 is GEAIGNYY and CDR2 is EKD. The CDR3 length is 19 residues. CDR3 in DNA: TGTGCCTGTCCTAACTTTCTACTGGGGGATAAACCCTACACAGATAAACTCATCTTT. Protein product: CACPNFLLGDKPYTDKLIF.

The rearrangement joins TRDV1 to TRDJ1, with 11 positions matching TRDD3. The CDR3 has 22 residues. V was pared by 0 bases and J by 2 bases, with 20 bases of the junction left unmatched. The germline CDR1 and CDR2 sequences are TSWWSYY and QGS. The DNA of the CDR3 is TGTGCTCTTGGGGAACTATCCTTCCGCATACTGGGGGATAATGGGGGTACCGATAAACTCATCTTT. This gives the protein CALGELSFRILGDNGGTDKLIF.

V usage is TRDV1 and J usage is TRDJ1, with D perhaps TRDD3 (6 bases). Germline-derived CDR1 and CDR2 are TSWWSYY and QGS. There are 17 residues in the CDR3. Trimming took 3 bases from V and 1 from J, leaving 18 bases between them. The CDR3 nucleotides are TGTGCTCTTGGGGAGTTCCCCGCCCGGGGGAGCACCGATAAACTCATCTTT. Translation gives CALGEFPARGSTDKLIF.

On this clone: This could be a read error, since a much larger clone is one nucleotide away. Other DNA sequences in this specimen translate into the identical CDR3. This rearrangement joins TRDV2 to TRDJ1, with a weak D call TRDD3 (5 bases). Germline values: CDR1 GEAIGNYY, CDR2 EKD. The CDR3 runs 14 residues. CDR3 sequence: CACDTWDTTDKLIF. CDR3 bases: TGTGCCTGCGACACCTGGGACACAACCGATAAACTCATCTTT.

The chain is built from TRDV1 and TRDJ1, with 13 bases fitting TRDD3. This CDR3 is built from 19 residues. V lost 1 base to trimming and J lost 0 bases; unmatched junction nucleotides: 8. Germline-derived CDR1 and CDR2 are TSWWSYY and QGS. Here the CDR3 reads CALGERLLGDTPYTDKLIF. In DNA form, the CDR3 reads TGTGCTCTTGGGGAACGGTTACTGGGGGATACGCCGTACACCGATAAACTCATCTTT.

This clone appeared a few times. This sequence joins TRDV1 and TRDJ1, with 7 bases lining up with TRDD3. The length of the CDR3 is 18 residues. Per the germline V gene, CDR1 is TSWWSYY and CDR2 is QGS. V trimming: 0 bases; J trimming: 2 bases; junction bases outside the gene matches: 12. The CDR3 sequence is CALGELGLVWGYTDKLIF. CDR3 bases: TGTGCTCTTGGGGAACTAGGTTTAGTTTGGGGATATACCGATAAACTCATCTTT.